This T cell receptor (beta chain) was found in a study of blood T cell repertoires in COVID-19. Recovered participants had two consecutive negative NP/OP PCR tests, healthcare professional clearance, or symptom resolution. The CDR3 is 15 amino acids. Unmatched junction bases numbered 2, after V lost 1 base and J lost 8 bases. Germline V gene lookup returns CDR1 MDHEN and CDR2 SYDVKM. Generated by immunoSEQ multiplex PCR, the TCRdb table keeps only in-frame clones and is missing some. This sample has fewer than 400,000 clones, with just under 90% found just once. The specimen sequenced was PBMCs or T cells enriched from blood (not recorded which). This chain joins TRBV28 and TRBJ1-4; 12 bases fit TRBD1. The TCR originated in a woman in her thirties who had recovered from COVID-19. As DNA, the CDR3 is TGTGCCAGCAGTTTATATGGGACAGGGGGCGAAAAACTGTTTTTT. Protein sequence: CASSLYGTGGEKLFF.